This T cell receptor beta chain was sequenced in a study of human T cells and chemical hapten exposure. This clonotype was seen ten or more times. CDR1 is SGHTS, CDR2 YDEGEE, per germline. The CDR3 loop spans 14 amino acids. The germline V and J ends were trimmed by 0 bases and 2 bases, with 6 bases remaining between them. TCRdb recomputed calls from the RACE reads with MiXCR, one row per CDR3 protein. The sample lists about 40,000 distinct CDR3 sequences; about 3.5% were seen once. Specified time point: patch test 2, 6 weeks after DPC sensitization. Sample treatment: therapeutic diphenylcyclopropenone sensitization with weekly scalp DPC.

The sequenced sample was whole blood, obtained in connection with sensitization to the hapten diphenylcyclopropenone (DPC). The rearrangement joins TRBV5-8 to TRBJ2-4; D is unclear. This clonotype originated in a man aged 35 to 55 with alopecia areata. Some clones in this sample may be carry-over from other donors' samples. The CDR3 here is CASSLAATKNIQYF. CDR3 DNA sequence: TGTGCCAGCAGCTTGGCGGCAACCAAAAACATTCAGTACTTC. Looking up the rest from reference TRBV5-8 and TRBJ2-4 gives the full variable domain: EAGVTQSPTHLIKTRGQQATLRCSPISGHTSVYWYQQALGLGLQFLLWYDEGEERNRGNFPPRFSGRQFPNYSSELNVNALELEDSALYLCASSLAATKNIQYFGAGTRLSVL.